This paragraph reports one T cell receptor (beta chain). Its specificity is not known. Only in-frame clones appear in the TCRdb table, and some are missing; sequencing was by immunoSEQ multiplex PCR. The profile shows about 1 million clones, 65% to 80% of them singletons. Trimming took 2 bases from V and 0 from J, leaving 10 bases between them. Germline V gene sequence: CDR1 MNHEY, CDR2 SVGAGI. The CDR3 contains 15 residues. This entry belongs to a study of shared clonotypes between healthy human individuals. Notes on the study in general: Sampling covered blood only; tissue repertoires likely differ. Naive subsets generally exceeded memory subsets in estimated richness.

The donors, healthy adults who were HIV-negative, had experienced no recent acute infections or vaccinations. The V and J genes are TRBV6-5 and TRBJ1-2, with a weak D call TRBD1 (5 bases). The receptor comes from a man between 18 and 35 years old in good health. Sequencing input: memory CD4+ T cells sorted from blood. Documented subset: CD45RA-negative fraction. In DNA, the CDR3 is TGTGCCAGCAGTTACCGCCGGGGCGCTAACTATGGCTACACCTTC. Protein sequence: CASSYRRGANYGYTF.